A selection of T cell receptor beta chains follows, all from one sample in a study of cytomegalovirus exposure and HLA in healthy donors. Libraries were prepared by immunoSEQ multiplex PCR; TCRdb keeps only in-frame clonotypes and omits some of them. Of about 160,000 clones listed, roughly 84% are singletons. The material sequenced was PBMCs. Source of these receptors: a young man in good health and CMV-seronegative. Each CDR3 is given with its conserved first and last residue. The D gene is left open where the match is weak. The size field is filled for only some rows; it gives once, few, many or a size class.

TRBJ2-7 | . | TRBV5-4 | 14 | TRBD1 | TGTGCCAGCAGCCAGACAGGGGATCAGGTGGAGCAGTACTTC | CASSQTGDQVEQYF
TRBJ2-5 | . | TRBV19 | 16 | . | TGTGCCAGTAGTATAGGCCCCGTGGGGGGAAGGGAGACCCAGTACTTC | CASSIGPVGGRETQYF
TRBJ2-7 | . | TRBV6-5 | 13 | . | TGTGCCAGCAGTTATCCCGGGACACGCGAGCAGTACTTC | CASSYPGTREQYF
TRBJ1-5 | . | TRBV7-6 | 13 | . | TGTGCCAGCAGCTTAGACACCAATCAGCCCCAGCATTTT | CASSLDTNQPQHF
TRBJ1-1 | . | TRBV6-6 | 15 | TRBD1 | TGTGCCAGCAGTACCCGGGACAGGGTGAACACTGAAGCTTTCTTT | CASSTRDRVNTEAFF
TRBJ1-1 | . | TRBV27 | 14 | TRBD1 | TGTGCCAGCAGTCTGGGACAGGGGAACACTGAAGCTTTCTTT | CASSLGQGNTEAFF
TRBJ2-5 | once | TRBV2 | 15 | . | TGTGCCAGCAGCCTTAACCCGACAGGAGAAGAGACCCAGTACTTC | CASSLNPTGEETQYF
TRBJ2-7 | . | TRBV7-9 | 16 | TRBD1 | TGTGCCAGCAGCTTATCCGCCGGGACAGGGGGATACGAGCAGTACTTC | CASSLSAGTGGYEQYF
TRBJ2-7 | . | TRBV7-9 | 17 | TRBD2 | TGTGCCAGCAGCCATACTAGCGGGAGGGCCCCTACCTACGAGCAGTACTTC | CASSHTSGRAPTYEQYF
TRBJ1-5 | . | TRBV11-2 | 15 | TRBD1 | TGTGCCAGCAGCGCGACAGGGGGCAACTATCAGCCCCAGCATTTT | CASSATGGNYQPQHF
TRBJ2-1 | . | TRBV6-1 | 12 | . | TGTGCCAGCAGCCTAATAAGACTCCCGGAGTTCTTC | CASSLIRLPEFF
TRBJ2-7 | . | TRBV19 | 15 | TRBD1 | TGTGCCAGTAGTATGGAGGGACAGGGGTCCTACGAGCAGTACTTC | CASSMEGQGSYEQYF
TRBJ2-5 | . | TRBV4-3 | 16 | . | TGCGCCAGCAGCCAAGAACCGCCGGGGGTTTTGGAGACCCAGTACTTC | CASSQEPPGVLETQYF